The 14 T cell receptor beta chains below come from one sample, sequenced in a study of identical twins. One entry per CDR3 protein, called by TCRdb with MiXCR from the 5' RACE reads. The table shows some 710,000 distinct CDR3 sequences, with approximately 6.1% occurring only once. Sequenced material: naive T cells sorted from blood. The receptor set was obtained from a man in his late teens or twenties in good health.

The genes are TRBV29-1 and TRBJ2-1, with 11 bases lining up with TRBD2. The CDR3 has 13 amino acids. In germline, CDR1 is SQVTM, CDR2 ANQGSEA. V was clipped by 4 bases and J by 7 bases; unmatched bases: 3. CDR3: CSVGRTSGNEQFF. CDR3 coding DNA: TGCAGCGTTGGAAGGACTAGCGGGAATGAGCAGTTCTTC.

The chain recombines TRBV11-3 with TRBJ2-1; 14 bases match TRBD2. V lost 3 bases to trimming and J lost 9 bases; unmatched junction nucleotides: 7. CDR3 length: 16 residues. Germline-derived CDR1 and CDR2 are SGHNT and YENEEA. The CDR3 is CASSLGLAGVLREQFF. CDR3 DNA sequence: TGTGCCAGCAGCTTGGGACTAGCGGGAGTTTTACGTGAGCAGTTCTTC. Supplemented by reference TRBV11-3 and TRBJ2-1, the full variable domain reads EAGVVQSPRYKIIEKKQPVAFWCNPISGHNTLYWYLQNLGQGPELLIRYENEEAVDDSQLPKDRFSAERLKGVDSTLKIQPAELGDSAVYLCASSLGLAGVLREQFFGPGTRLTVL.

This sequence joins TRBV20-1 and TRBJ2-1, with 10 bases lining up with TRBD2. After removal of 5 bases from V and 0 bases from J, the junction contained 10 bases not matched to a gene. CDR1 and CDR2 from the germline V gene are DFQATT and SNEGSKA (reference sequence). The CDR3 length is 17 residues. In DNA, the CDR3 is TGCAGTGCTTCGGGACTAGCGTCTCCCAGCTCCTACAATGAGCAGTTCTTC. This translates into CSASGLASPSSYNEQFF.

In the case of this clonotype: A much larger clone differs by one base, so this may be a read error. This is likely a read error, given that the CDR3 carries no conserved phenylalanine or tryptophan at its end. CDR3 nucleotides: TGCAGCGCCGTCGGTCTAGCGGGAGGTTTTTCGCAGTTCTTG. Encoded protein: CSAVGLAGGFSQFL. The V call is TRBV29-1, the J call TRBJ2-1; 11 bases line up with TRBD2. Losses at the gene ends were 7 bases for V and 12 bases for J; bases not matched to a gene: 14. CDR3 length equals 14 residues. Germline CDR1 SQVTM, CDR2 ANQGSEA.

This clonotype was seen more than once but under ten times. In this CDR3 the conserved last residue, phenylalanine or tryptophan, is missing, so a read error is likely. The chain employs TRBV20-1 and TRBJ2-5, with 13 bases lining up with TRBD2. V lost 4 bases to trimming and J lost 1 base; unmatched junction nucleotides: 6. The length of the CDR3 is 16 residues. From germline, CDR1 is DFQATT and CDR2 SNEGSKA (reference sequence). CDR3 loop: CSATTGLAGAQETQYS. The CDR3 DNA is TGCAGTGCTACCACCGGACTAGCGGGAGCCCAAGAGACCCAGTACTCC.

This chain joins TRBV9 and TRBJ2-1; D remains unclear. The V gene lost 4 bases and the J gene lost 0 bases, with 11 bases spanning the gap. Germline CDR1 and CDR2: SGDLS and YYNGEE. The CDR3 is 15 residues long. The CDR3 protein is CASSREWSSYNEQFF. The CDR3 nucleotides read TGTGCCAGCAGCCGTGAGTGGAGCTCCTACAATGAGCAGTTCTTC. The entire variable domain, with the rest obtained from reference TRBV9 and TRBJ2-1, is as follows: DSGVTQTPKHLITATGQRVTLRCSPRSGDLSVYWYQQSLDQGLQFLIQYYNGEERAKGNILERFSAQQFPDLHSELNLSSLELGDSALYFCASSREWSSYNEQFFGPGTRLTVL.

This clonotype came up a few times. The V call is TRBV5-1, the J call TRBJ2-1; D not certain. The ends were cut back, 0 bases at V and 4 bases at J, with 11 bases in the middle. The CDR3 runs 15 residues. Germline assignment: CDR1 SGHRS and CDR2 YFSETQ. The CDR3 sequence is CASSLVRATYNEQFF. The CDR3 DNA sequence: TGCGCCAGCAGCTTGGTCCGGGCTACATACAATGAGCAGTTCTTC.

This clonotype was seen many times. The V gene is TRBV28, the J gene TRBJ1-1, with 7 bases matching TRBD1. With 6 bases clipped from V and 0 bases from J, the junction kept 4 bases outside the gene matches. Germline CDR1 MDHEN, CDR2 SYDVKM. The CDR3 runs 14 residues. CDR3 sequence reads: CASSRDSLNTEAFF. DNA for the CDR3: TGTGCCAGCAGCCGGGACAGCTTGAACACTGAAGCTTTCTTT.

This clonotype has at least ten counts. This chain links TRBV9 with TRBJ2-2; D is unclear. The CDR3 spans 15 residues. The V gene lost 2 bases and the J gene lost 5 bases, with 13 bases spanning the gap. Germline CDR1 and CDR2: SGDLS and YYNGEE. CDR3 sequence: CASSVSGTDTGELFF. In nucleotides, the CDR3 is TGTGCCAGCAGCGTTTCGGGCACCGATACCGGGGAGCTGTTTTTT.

On this clonotype: This may be a read error: a much more frequent sequence differs by one nucleotide. This chain joins TRBV7-9 and TRBJ2-7, with 9 bases fitting TRBD1. The CDR3 extends over 15 amino acids. The germline V gene has CDR1 SEHNR and CDR2 FQNEAQ (reference sequence). The junction had 12 bases not matched to a gene; V was cut back by 5 bases and J by 7 bases. The CDR3 nucleotides read TGTGCCAGCAGCCGCGGGACAGGGTGGTTGTGTGAGCAGTACTTC. It is translated as CASSRGTGWLCEQYF.

This clonotype occurred many times. The CDR3 coding sequence is TGCGCCAGCGATAGCGGGAGGGGTCAAGAGACCCAGTACTTC. It is translated as CASDSGRGQETQYF. The chain carries TRBV5-1 and TRBJ2-5; 11 nucleotides align to TRBD2. The V gene end was trimmed by 7 bases and the J gene end by 2 bases; junction bases not matched to a gene: 4. Germline V gives CDR1 SGHRS, CDR2 YFSETQ. The CDR3 runs to 14 residues.

This clonotype was counted only a few times. V gene TRBV18 combines with J gene TRBJ1-1; possible D gene TRBD1, 6 bases. This CDR3 has 14 residues. The germline V and J ends were trimmed by 3 bases and 1 base, with 9 bases remaining between them. Germline V lookup: CDR1 KGHSH, CDR2 LQKENI. The CDR3 loop reads CASSPGTSNTEAFF. Written as DNA, the CDR3 is TGTGCCAGCTCACCCGGGACATCGAACACTGAAGCTTTCTTT. Together with reference TRBV18 and TRBJ1-1, the CDR3 gives the full variable domain: NAGVMQNPRHLVRRRGQEARLRCSPMKGHSHVYWYRQLPEEGLKFMVYLQKENIIDESGMPKERFSAEFPKEGPSILRIQQVVRGDSAAYFCASSPGTSNTEAFFGQGTRLTVV.

The chain recombines TRBV6-2 or TRBV6-3 with TRBJ2-7; D is tentatively TRBD1 or TRBD2 (5 bases each). The V end was cut by 10 bases, the J end by 6 bases, with 13 bases between. This CDR3 is built from 11 residues. CDR1 is MNHEY, CDR2 SVGEGT, per germline. CDR3 nucleotides: TGTGCCATCGCCACCGGGGCCGAGCAGTACTTC. It is translated as CAIATGAEQYF.

This clonotype has a handful of counts. V is TRBV18 and J is TRBJ1-2; D gene uncertain. The CDR3 length is 14 residues. V lost 3 bases, J lost 4 bases, and 12 bases lay in between. The germline V gene has CDR1 KGHSH and CDR2 LQKENI. This CDR3 is CASSPETSAYGYTF. In DNA, the CDR3 is TGTGCCAGCTCACCCGAGACGTCTGCCTATGGCTACACCTTC.